This TCR beta chain derives from a study of shared clonotypes between healthy human individuals. Across the study: With ages of 18 to 49, the donors were a couple of women and a few men. Study-level findings and limits: Larger richness was generally estimated for naive than memory subsets. It was only blood that was sampled, and tissue repertoires likely differ.

On this clone itself: Its cognate antigen is unknown.

The protocol was immunoSEQ multiplex PCR, while the TCRdb copy is restricted to in-frame clones and leaves out a portion. Among some 2,100,000 clones listed, approximately 96% were seen once. This CDR3 is 15 amino acids long. The germline gives CDR1 MDHEN, CDR2 SYDVKM. V shed 5 bases, J shed 4 bases, and the junction held 6 bases outside the gene matches. V gene TRBV28 combines with J gene TRBJ1-4; 8 nucleotides line up with TRBD1. This TCR was recovered from a man aged 18 to 30 in good health. Source material: naive CD4+ T cells sorted from blood. Subset specified: CD45RA+ positively selected. The CDR3 here is CASSPQGGINEKLFF. In DNA form, the CDR3 reads TGTGCCAGCAGTCCACAGGGGGGCATTAATGAAAAACTGTTTTTT.